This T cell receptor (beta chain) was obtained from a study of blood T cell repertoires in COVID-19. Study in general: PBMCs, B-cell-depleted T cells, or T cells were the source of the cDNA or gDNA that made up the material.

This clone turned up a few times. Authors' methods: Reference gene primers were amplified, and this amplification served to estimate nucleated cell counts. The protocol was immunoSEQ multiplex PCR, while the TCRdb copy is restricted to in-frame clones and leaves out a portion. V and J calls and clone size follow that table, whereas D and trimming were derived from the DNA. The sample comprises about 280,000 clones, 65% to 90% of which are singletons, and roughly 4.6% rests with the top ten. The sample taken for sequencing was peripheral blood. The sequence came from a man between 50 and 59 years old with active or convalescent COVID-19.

The CDR3 nucleotides are TGTGCCAGCATTAGAGACAGGAGCTCCTATAATTCACCCCTCCACTTT. It encodes CASIRDRSSYNSPLHF. The J gene is TRBJ1-6, the V gene TRBV2; possibly TRBD1 for D (6 bases). V was cut by 7 bases and J by 0 bases, with 13 bases left in between. The CDR3 runs 16 residues. Germline values: CDR1 SNHLY, CDR2 FYNNEI.